This T cell receptor (beta chain) is drawn from a study of T-cell memory formation after mild COVID-19. TCRdb reanalysed the 5' RACE reads using MiXCR and keeps one entry per CDR3 protein. The table records 210,000 or so distinct CDR3 sequences, more than 9% of them present only once. The table lists this clonotype with many counts. The antigen is undetermined. Germline trimming cut 1 base from V and 4 bases from J; bases unmatched to any gene: 2. The CDR3 sequence is 15 residues long. Per germline, CDR1 LNHDA and CDR2 SQIVND (reference sequence). Study-wide findings and caveats: Contracting clones, day 15 to 85, had balanced CD4/CD8, and later expanders favored CD4+. Clonal second-wave expansions that peaked on day 37 had unconfirmed SARS-CoV-2 specificity. Mainly in CM and EM were contracting CD4+ clones; CD8+ were in EMRA.

The sequencing sample was made of PBMCs or a T cell subset sorted from them (not recorded which). The rearrangement links TRBV19 to TRBJ1-2; 11 bases are shared with TRBD1. The source of this sequence is a man aged 18 to 29 who had mild COVID-19 (a few samples of this study predate the infection). Cell type and time point are not known. CDR3 loop: CASSIAGTGGYGYTF. DNA for the CDR3: TGTGCCAGTAGTATAGCTGGGACAGGGGGCTATGGCTACACCTTC.